A single T cell receptor (beta chain) is shown here with its context. Study processing details: Amplification with reference gene primers provided the estimates of nucleated cell counts. Sequenced by immunoSEQ multiplex PCR; TCRdb stores in-frame clones only, minus some. That table gives V, J and clone size, and the DNA gave D and trimming. The sample lists under 150,000 clones, roughly 81% occurring once. This sample was taken from a study of blood T cell repertoires in COVID-19. Study as a whole: Researchers got acute and convalescent COVID-19 samples from the United States, Italy and Spain. In each case, the material was cDNA or gDNA derived from T cells, B-cell-depleted T cells, or PBMCs.

The CDR3 contains 12 residues. Trimming stripped 3 bases from V and 9 bases from J, with 9 bases between. The germline V gene encodes CDR1 SGHAT and CDR2 FQNNGV. This receptor was obtained from a man between 40 and 49 years old with acute or convalescent COVID-19. Material: peripheral blood. The J gene is TRBJ2-1, the V gene TRBV11-2; no firm D call. Here the CDR3 reads CASSFYYGEQFF. The CDR3 DNA reads TGTGCCAGCAGCTTCTATTATGGTGAGCAGTTCTTC.